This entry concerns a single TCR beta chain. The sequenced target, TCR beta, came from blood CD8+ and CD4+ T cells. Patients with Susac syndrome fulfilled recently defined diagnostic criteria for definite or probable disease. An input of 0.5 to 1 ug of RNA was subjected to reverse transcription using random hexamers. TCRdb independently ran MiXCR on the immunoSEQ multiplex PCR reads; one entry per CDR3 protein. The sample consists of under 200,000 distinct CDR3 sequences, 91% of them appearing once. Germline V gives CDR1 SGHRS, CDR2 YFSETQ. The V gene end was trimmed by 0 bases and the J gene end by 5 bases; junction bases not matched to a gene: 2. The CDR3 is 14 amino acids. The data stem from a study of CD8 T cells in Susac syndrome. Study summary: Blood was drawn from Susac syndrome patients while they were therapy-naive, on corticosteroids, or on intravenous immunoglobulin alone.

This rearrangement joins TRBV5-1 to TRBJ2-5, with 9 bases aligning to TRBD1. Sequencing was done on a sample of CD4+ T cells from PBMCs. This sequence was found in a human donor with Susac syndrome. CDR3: CASSLEGTGETQYF. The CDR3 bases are TGCGCCAGCAGCTTGGAAGGGACAGGGGAGACCCAGTACTTC. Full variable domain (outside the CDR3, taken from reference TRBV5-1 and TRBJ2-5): KAGVTQTPRYLIKTRGQQVTLSCSPISGHRSVSWYQQTPGQGLQFLFEYFSETQRNKGNFPGRFSGRQFSNSRSEMNVSTLELGDSALYLCASSLEGTGETQYFGPGTRLLVL.